These 9 T cell receptor beta chains were sequenced from one sample in a study of cytomegalovirus exposure and HLA in healthy donors. Amplification used 60 Vbeta primers and 13 Jbeta primers. Profiled with immunoSEQ multiplex PCR; TCRdb holds only in-frame clones, not every one. The sample comprises about 190,000 clones, approximately 80% of which are singletons, and 2.1% rests with the top ten. Sequences were obtained from PBMCs. These receptors were obtained from a young woman in good health and CMV-seropositive.

The genes are TRBV28 and TRBJ2-7; tentatively, D is TRBD1 (6 bases). The CDR3 loop spans 14 amino acids. V lost 4 bases and J 0 bases, leaving 10 bases between the germline ends. Germline V CDR1 and CDR2: MDHEN, SYDVKM. This CDR3 reads CASSSTGYSYEQYF. The CDR3 DNA reads as TGTGCCAGCAGTTCTACAGGGTACTCCTACGAGCAGTACTTC.

V usage is TRBV28 and J usage is TRBJ1-2; tentatively, D is TRBD1 (6 bases). The CDR3 runs 12 residues. Germline V CDR1 and CDR2: MDHEN, SYDVKM. Trimming shortened V by 7 bases and J by 5 bases, and 11 bases separated the two germline ends. CDR3 coding DNA: TGTGCCAGCACTTATCAGGGGTATGGCTACACCTTC. Protein: CASTYQGYGYTF.

The chain employs TRBV20-1 and TRBJ2-5; D call uncertain. Trimming removed 6 bases from V and 5 bases from J, with 10 bases in between. This CDR3 spans 11 amino acids. Germline CDR1 and CDR2: DFQATT and SNEGSKA (reference sequence). CDR3 bases: TGCAGTGCCGTGGGCACGGAGACCCAGTACTTC. Translation: CSAVGTETQYF.

The gene calls are TRBV27 and TRBJ1-1; TRBD1 might be the D (6 bases). Trimming stripped 6 bases from V and 1 base from J, with 9 bases between. Germline CDR1 and CDR2: MNHEY and SMNVEV (reference sequence). The CDR3 has 13 amino acids. The CDR3 loop is CASRPTGNTEAFF. The CDR3 nucleotides read TGTGCCAGCAGACCGACAGGGAACACTGAAGCTTTCTTT.

This clone occurred once. The chain is built from TRBV6-4 and TRBJ1-2; D not resolved. Trimming shortened V by 0 bases and J by 12 bases, and 14 bases separated the two germline ends. The CDR3 length is 13 residues. The germline V gene has CDR1 MRHNA and CDR2 SNTAGT. CDR3 region: CASSDSPGGGDTF. In nucleotides, the CDR3 is TGTGCCAGCAGTGACTCCCCGGGTGGAGGTGACACCTTC.

The chain recombines TRBV4-1 with TRBJ2-1; TRBD1 matches 8 bases. The CDR3 consists of 17 residues. Germline trimming cut 5 bases from V and 1 base from J; bases unmatched to any gene: 10. The V gene's germline CDR1 is MGHRA and CDR2 YSYEKL. The CDR3, as DNA: TGCGCCAGCAGCTCACGCAGGGGGCAAGGGTCCTACAATGAGCAGTTCTTC. This encodes CASSSRRGQGSYNEQFF.

This clone was observed a handful of times. This chain joins TRBV27 and TRBJ1-2; TRBD1 matches at 9 bases. Trimming cost V 8 bases and J 8 bases; bases outside gene matches: 6. CDR3 length: 12 amino acids. Germline V lookup: CDR1 MNHEY, CDR2 SMNVEV (reference sequence). The CDR3 coding sequence is TGTGCCAGCGGTACAGGGGGCTACGGCTACACCTTC. Its protein product is CASGTGGYGYTF.

This chain uses TRBV25-1 with TRBJ1-6, with 9 bases fitting TRBD1. The V and J ends lost 6 bases and 9 bases, in that order; junction bases with no gene match: 6. Germline CDR1 and CDR2: MGHDK and SYGVNS. This CDR3 contains 14 residues. CDR3 nucleotides: TGTGCCAGCAGCCACAGGGGGCGCGGTTCACCCCTCCACTTT. Translated: CASSHRGRGSPLHF.

The chain joins TRBV5-4 to TRBJ1-6; D uncertain. The CDR3 spans 13 residues. V gave up 0 bases and J gave up 6 bases, with 4 bases separating them. In germline, CDR1 is SGHNT, CDR2 YYREEE (reference sequence). Written as DNA, the CDR3 is TGTGCCAGCAGCTTGGCTTCTAATTCACCCCTCCACTTT. Its protein is CASSLASNSPLHF. The whole variable domain, remainder taken from reference TRBV5-4 and TRBJ1-6, is ETGVTQSPTHLIKTRGQQVTLRCSSQSGHNTVSWYQQALGQGPQFIFQYYREEENGRGNFPPRFSGLQFPNYSSELNVNALELDDSALYLCASSLASNSPLHFGNGTRLTVT.